Listed below are T cell receptor beta chains from one sample, sequenced in a study of regulatory T cells. Sequencing was performed with immunoSEQ multiplex PCR; in TCRdb, only in-frame clones are kept and a portion is missing. The table includes about 32,000 clones, 89% detected once. The specimen was conventional CD4+ T cells sorted from blood. The source is a person under 30 with CD3G deficiency. The CDR3 runs from the conserved cysteine through the conserved F or W. Fields, in order: V gene, D gene, J gene, clone size, CDR3 DNA, CDR3 protein. A D gene is named only where the DNA matches it firmly. Clone sizes are given selectively: once, few, many, or a class where the clone is expanded.

v_call: TRBV19
d_call: TRBD1
j_call: TRBJ1-2
clone_size: .
cdr3_nt: TGTGCCAGTAGTGACCCCGGGACAGGGGGCAGTGGCTACACCTTC
cdr3_aa: CASSDPGTGGSGYTF

v_call: TRBV6-4
d_call: TRBD1
j_call: TRBJ2-7
clone_size: .
cdr3_nt: TGTGCCAGCAGAGGACAGGGGATCAACGAGCAGTACTTC
cdr3_aa: CASRGQGINEQYF

v_call: TRBV18
d_call: .
j_call: TRBJ1-3
clone_size: .
cdr3_nt: TGTGCCAGCTCACCACGACGTCAGGGGCCTGGAAACACCATATATTTT
cdr3_aa: CASSPRRQGPGNTIYF

v_call: TRBV11-3
d_call: .
j_call: TRBJ1-1
clone_size: .
cdr3_nt: TGTGCCAGCAGCTTCGGCCAGGGAAGAAGGATGAACACTGAAGCTTTCTTT
cdr3_aa: CASSFGQGRRMNTEAFF

v_call: TRBV6-6
d_call: .
j_call: TRBJ1-2
clone_size: .
cdr3_nt: TGTGCCAGCAGTCCGACAGGCCGCCAAGGGGGCTACACCTTC
cdr3_aa: CASSPTGRQGGYTF

v_call: TRBV5-1
d_call: TRBD2
j_call: TRBJ2-1
clone_size: .
cdr3_nt: TGCGCCAGCAGCTCCAGCGGGAGCTCCTACAATGAGCAGTTCTTC
cdr3_aa: CASSSSGSSYNEQFF

v_call: TRBV18
d_call: TRBD1
j_call: TRBJ2-1
clone_size: .
cdr3_nt: TGTGCCAGCTCACCTGGGACAGCGATTGAGCAGTTCTTC
cdr3_aa: CASSPGTAIEQFF

v_call: TRBV27
d_call: .
j_call: TRBJ2-3
clone_size: .
cdr3_nt: TGTGCCAGCAGTTATGCGGGCACAGATACGCAGTATTTT
cdr3_aa: CASSYAGTDTQYF

v_call: TRBV5-1
d_call: TRBD2
j_call: TRBJ2-1
clone_size: .
cdr3_nt: TGCGCCAGCAGCACTAGCGGGTACAATGAGCAGTTCTTC
cdr3_aa: CASSTSGYNEQFF

v_call: TRBV10-2
d_call: TRBD1
j_call: TRBJ1-5
clone_size: .
cdr3_nt: TGCGCCAGCGGGACAGGACGGAATCAGCCCCAGCATTTT
cdr3_aa: CASGTGRNQPQHF

v_call: TRBV7-9
d_call: TRBD2
j_call: TRBJ2-7
clone_size: .
cdr3_nt: TGTGCCAGCAGCGCGGGGACTACCTACGAGCAGTACTTC
cdr3_aa: CASSAGTTYEQYF

v_call: TRBV6-6
d_call: .
j_call: TRBJ1-1
clone_size: .
cdr3_nt: TGTGCCAGCAGTTACTCGAAGGCTGAAGCTTTCTTT
cdr3_aa: CASSYSKAEAFF

v_call: TRBV7-9
d_call: .
j_call: TRBJ2-1
clone_size: .
cdr3_nt: TGTGCCAGCAGCTTAACCGGGACTTGGGACAATGAGCAGTTCTTC
cdr3_aa: CASSLTGTWDNEQFF

v_call: TRBV5-1
d_call: .
j_call: TRBJ2-7
clone_size: .
cdr3_nt: TGCGCCAGCAGCTTGGTAGGGGACCCCTCCTACGAGCAGTACTTC
cdr3_aa: CASSLVGDPSYEQYF

v_call: TRBV19
d_call: .
j_call: TRBJ2-1
clone_size: .
cdr3_nt: TGTGCCAGTAGTATGAATACGGTCGGGAAGCAGTTCTTC
cdr3_aa: CASSMNTVGKQFF

v_call: TRBV19
d_call: .
j_call: TRBJ1-1
clone_size: once
cdr3_nt: TGTGCCAGTAGTGCTTACATGAACACTGAAGCTTTCTTT
cdr3_aa: CASSAYMNTEAFF

v_call: TRBV18
d_call: .
j_call: TRBJ2-4
clone_size: .
cdr3_nt: TGTGCCAGCTCAGCGACAGCCAAAAACATTCAGTACTTC
cdr3_aa: CASSATAKNIQYF

v_call: TRBV6-1
d_call: TRBD1
j_call: TRBJ1-2
clone_size: .
cdr3_nt: TGTGCCAGCAGGGAAGACAGGGGGCGGAAAGGCTACACCTTC
cdr3_aa: CASREDRGRKGYTF

v_call: TRBV5-1
d_call: .
j_call: TRBJ2-2
clone_size: once
cdr3_nt: TGCGCCAGCAGAAAGACACCGAACACCGGGGAGCTGTTTTTT
cdr3_aa: CASRKTPNTGELFF

v_call: TRBV7-9
d_call: .
j_call: TRBJ2-5
clone_size: .
cdr3_nt: TGTGCCAGCAGCTTAGGGACTACGCAAGAGACCCAGTACTTC
cdr3_aa: CASSLGTTQETQYF